A single sample gave rise to the 9 T cell receptor beta chains below, sequenced in a study of blood T cell repertoires in COVID-19. Only in-frame clones appear in the TCRdb table, and some are missing; sequencing was by immunoSEQ multiplex PCR. The repertoire holds some 280,000 clones, around 86% seen once, with under 3.5% in the top ten. The sequenced sample consisted of peripheral blood. These TCRs come from a woman aged 25 to 39 with active or convalescent COVID-19.

This chain uses TRBV28 with TRBJ2-7; D ambiguous. The germline V gene encodes CDR1 MDHEN and CDR2 SYDVKM. V lost 4 bases and J lost 0, with 13 bases in between. The CDR3 loop spans 15 amino acids. CDR3 bases: TGTGCCAGCAGTTATCGGTGGGCCCCCTCCTACGAGCAGTACTTC. It codes for CASSYRWAPSYEQYF.

The V gene is TRBV9, the J gene TRBJ1-2; the match to TRBD1 covers 7 bases. The CDR3 sequence is 14 residues long. Germline trimming cut 4 bases from V and 2 bases from J; bases unmatched to any gene: 5. Germline-derived CDR1 and CDR2 are SGDLS and YYNGEE. The CDR3 reads CASSPPGQNYGYTF. CDR3 nucleotide sequence: TGTGCCAGCAGCCCGCCGGGACAGAACTATGGCTACACCTTC.

The chain has TRBV19 and TRBJ1-2; D perhaps matches TRBD1 (5 bases). Trimming took off 6 bases at V and 3 bases at J, with 14 bases between the two ends. The CDR3 totals 14 residues. Germline loops: CDR1 LNHDA, CDR2 SQIVND (reference sequence). The CDR3 DNA reads TGTGCCAGTAGGGGGACTGGTCTAGACTATGGCTACACCTTC. This encodes CASRGTGLDYGYTF. Using reference TRBV19 and TRBJ1-2 for the parts outside the CDR3, the full variable domain is DGGITQSPKYLFRKEGQNVTLSCEQNLNHDAMYWYRQDPGQGLRLIYYSQIVNDFQKGDIAEGYSVSREKKESFPLTVTSAQKNPTAFYLCASRGTGLDYGYTFGSGTRLTVV.

This clone came up a few times. The rearrangement joins TRBV9 to TRBJ1-1; tentatively, D is TRBD1 (6 bases). The V end lost 4 bases, the J end lost 8 bases, and 15 bases lay between the germline ends. The CDR3 is 13 amino acids. Germline V gene data show CDR1 as SGDLS and CDR2 as YYNGEE. DNA for the CDR3: TGTGCCAGCAGCACGGGATCAGGACAGGAAGCTTTCTTT. Translated, it gives CASSTGSGQEAFF.

This clone was seen a few times. This chain connects TRBV5-6 to TRBJ1-5; 7 bases map to TRBD1. Germline V CDR1 and CDR2: SGHDT, YYEEEE. There are 14 residues in the CDR3. V lost 4 bases, J lost 5 bases, and 6 bases stayed unmatched. The CDR3 loop is CASSRFDRDQPQHF. As DNA, the CDR3 is TGTGCCAGCAGCCGTTTTGACAGGGATCAGCCCCAGCATTTT. Variable domain in full (rest from reference TRBV5-6 and TRBJ1-5): DAGVTQSPTHLIKTRGQQVTLRCSPKSGHDTVSWYQQALGQGPQFIFQYYEEEERQRGNFPDRFSGHQFPNYSSELNVNALLLGDSALYLCASSRFDRDQPQHFGDGTRLSIL.

This rearrangement joins TRBV27 to TRBJ1-5; TRBD1 aligns across 7 bases. The CDR3 has 15 amino acids. Germline values: CDR1 MNHEY, CDR2 SMNVEV (reference sequence). V lost 11 bases and J lost 5; bases outside the gene matches: 15. The DNA for the CDR3 is TGTGCCTCTCCAGGGGGATTCAGGGGACATCAGCCCCAGCATTTT. Translation: CASPGGFRGHQPQHF.

The chain joins TRBV6-5 to TRBJ2-3; 7 bases fit TRBD1. V dropped 6 bases and J dropped 6; count of bases not matched to a gene: 6. Germline assignment: CDR1 MNHEY and CDR2 SVGAGI. This CDR3 contains 13 residues. The CDR3 DNA reads as TGTGCCAGCAGGGACAGGCAAGCGGATACGCAGTATTTT. This codes for CASRDRQADTQYF.

The V call is TRBV6-2 or TRBV6-3, the J call TRBJ1-3; D ambiguous. Germline CDR1 is MNHEY and CDR2 is SVGEGT. Trimming removed 0 bases from V and 2 bases from J, with 11 bases in between. This CDR3 is built from 16 residues. CDR3 sequence (DNA): TGTGCCAGCAGTTACTCGACGGTAGCAACTGGAAACACCATATATTTT. It yields the protein CASSYSTVATGNTIYF.

V usage is TRBV5-4 and J usage is TRBJ2-3; 8 nucleotides line up with TRBD1. CDR1 is SGHNT and CDR2 is YYREEE in the germline V gene (reference sequence). The ends lost 4 bases at V and 6 bases at J; junction bases unmatched: 7. The CDR3 sequence is 14 residues long. The CDR3 nucleotides are TGTGCCAGCAGCGCACCGACAGGGGAGGATACGCAGTATTTT. Protein product: CASSAPTGEDTQYF.